The 5 T cell receptor beta chains given below trace back to one sample, sequenced in a study of cytomegalovirus exposure and HLA in healthy donors. The PCR was carried out with 60 Vbeta primers and 13 Jbeta primers. Sequencing was performed with immunoSEQ multiplex PCR; in TCRdb, only in-frame clones are kept and a portion is missing. The data hold about 120,000 clones, with less than 75% observed a single time. The sample consisted of PBMCs. The receptors here all came from a woman aged 40 to 50 in good health and CMV-seronegative.

V usage is TRBV6-5 and J usage is TRBJ2-3; TRBD1 might be the D (5 bases). This CDR3 comprises 13 residues. The germline V gene has CDR1 MNHEY and CDR2 SVGAGI. The germline V and J ends were trimmed by 8 bases and 3 bases, with 12 bases remaining between them. CDR3 sequence reads: CASRIRVTDTQYF. The CDR3 DNA follows: TGTGCCAGCCGTATCAGGGTGACAGATACGCAGTATTTT.

The gene calls are TRBV4-3 and TRBJ2-7; D may be TRBD2 (6 bases). The CDR3 is made up of 15 amino acids. The V end lost 0 bases, the J end lost 2 bases, and 11 bases lay between the germline ends. Germline assignment: CDR1 LGHNA and CDR2 YSLEER. The DNA for the CDR3 is TGCGCCAGCAGCCAAGATCCCGGGGGTCCCTACGAGCAGTACTTC. Protein: CASSQDPGGPYEQYF.

The chain joins TRBV18 to TRBJ2-1; maybe TRBD1 (6 bases). Looked up from germline, CDR1 is KGHSH and CDR2 is LQKENI. CDR3 length: 15 residues. Trimming took 4 bases from V and 5 from J, leaving 15 bases between them. The CDR3 nucleotides are TGTGCCAGCTCACTTTCAGGGACACGACACAATGAGCAGTTCTTC. It yields the protein CASSLSGTRHNEQFF.

The gene calls are TRBV5-1 and TRBJ2-1; 10 bases are a match to TRBD2. The ends lost 4 bases at V and 7 bases at J; junction bases unmatched: 8. CDR3 size: 15 residues. The germline V gene encodes CDR1 SGHRS and CDR2 YFSETQ. The chain's CDR3 is CASSQPGTSVNEQFF. The CDR3 DNA reads TGCGCCAGCAGCCAACCCGGGACTAGCGTTAATGAGCAGTTCTTC.

The V gene is TRBV5-6, the J gene TRBJ2-5; 7 positions match TRBD1. With V trimmed by 2 bases and J by 4 bases, 8 bases remained unmatched. The CDR3 consists of 15 residues. CDR1 and CDR2 (germline): SGHDT, YYEEEE. CDR3: CASSFDREGTETQYF. CDR3 nucleotides: TGTGCCAGCAGCTTCGACAGGGAAGGGACAGAGACCCAGTACTTC. The full variable domain, with the rest looked up from reference TRBV5-6 and TRBJ2-5, is DAGVTQSPTHLIKTRGQQVTLRCSPKSGHDTVSWYQQALGQGPQFIFQYYEEEERQRGNFPDRFSGHQFPNYSSELNVNALLLGDSALYLCASSFDREGTETQYFGPGTRLLVL.